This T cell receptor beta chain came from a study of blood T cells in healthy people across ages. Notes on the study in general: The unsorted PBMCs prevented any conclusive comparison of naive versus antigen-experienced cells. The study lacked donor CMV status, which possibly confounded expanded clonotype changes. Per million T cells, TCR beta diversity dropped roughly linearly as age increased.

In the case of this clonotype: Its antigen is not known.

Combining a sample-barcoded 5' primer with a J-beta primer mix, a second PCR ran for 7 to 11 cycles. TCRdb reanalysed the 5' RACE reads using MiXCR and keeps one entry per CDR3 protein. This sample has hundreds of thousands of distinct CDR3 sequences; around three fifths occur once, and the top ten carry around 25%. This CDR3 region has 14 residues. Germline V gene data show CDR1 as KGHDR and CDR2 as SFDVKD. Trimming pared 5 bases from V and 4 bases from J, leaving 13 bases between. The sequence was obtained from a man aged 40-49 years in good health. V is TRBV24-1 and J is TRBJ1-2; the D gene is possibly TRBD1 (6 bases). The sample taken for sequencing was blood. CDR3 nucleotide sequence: TGTGCCACCAGTGCCCGGGACACCGGCTATGGCTACACCTTC. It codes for CATSARDTGYGYTF.